The next 8 T cell receptor beta chains were all read from a single sample in a study of OX40 agonist ivuxolimab in advanced cancers. Method: immunoSEQ multiplex PCR; TCRdb's copy keeps in-frame clones and lacks some. Of around 55,000 clones listed, around 77% are singletons. This sample comprised CD4+ or CD8+ T cells sorted from blood, obtained in a trial of the OX40 agonist ivuxolimab. Receptors were obtained from an adult with an advanced solid tumor such as melanoma, head and neck, liver or kidney cancer.

The chain couples TRBV5-1 to TRBJ2-2; TRBD2 is a possible D gene (5 bases). The germline V gene encodes CDR1 SGHRS and CDR2 YFSETQ. CDR3 length: 13 amino acids. Trimming removed 3 bases from V and 6 bases from J, with 9 bases in between. As DNA, the CDR3 is TGCGCCAGCAGCTCTCGGGGTTCCGGGGAGCTGTTTTTT. It translates to CASSSRGSGELFF.

The V and J genes are TRBV27 and TRBJ1-1; TRBD1 agrees at 7 bases. V was pared by 4 bases and J by 3 bases, with 17 bases of the junction left unmatched. Germline V gene lookup returns CDR1 MNHEY and CDR2 SMNVEV (reference sequence). The CDR3 runs to 18 residues. CDR3 protein: CASSYFRDSRGGDTEAFF. The CDR3 bases are TGTGCCAGCAGTTACTTCCGGGACAGCCGGGGAGGGGACACTGAAGCTTTCTTT.

The sample holds many counts of this clone. This sequence joins TRBV18 and TRBJ2-7; tentatively, D is TRBD1 (6 bases). This CDR3 has 15 residues. The germline V gene has CDR1 KGHSH and CDR2 LQKENI. V dropped 3 bases and J dropped 0 bases, with 12 bases sitting between them. In nucleotides, the CDR3 is TGTGCCAGCTCACCCCTGGGGGCCGCCTCCTACGAGCAGTACTTC. Translation gives CASSPLGAASYEQYF.

V gene TRBV4-2 combines with J gene TRBJ1-2; TRBD1 is a possible D gene (5 bases). V lost 1 base, J lost 6 bases, and 12 bases lay in between. Germline V gene data show CDR1 as LGHNA and CDR2 as YNFKEQ. The CDR3 runs to 14 residues. CDR3 sequence: CASSQGLGTDGYTF. The CDR3, as DNA: TGTGCCAGCAGCCAAGGCTTGGGGACGGATGGCTACACCTTC.

This clone was recorded a few times. This rearrangement joins TRBV9 to TRBJ2-2; 10 bases match TRBD2. Per germline, CDR1 SGDLS and CDR2 YYNGEE. Trimming took 4 bases from V and 0 from J; bases not matched to a gene: 9. The CDR3 has 18 residues. The CDR3 region is CASSPRTSGWTNTGELFF. CDR3 nucleotide sequence: TGTGCCAGCAGCCCTCGGACTAGCGGATGGACGAACACCGGGGAGCTGTTTTTT.

The chain has TRBV6-5 and TRBJ2-7, with D possibly being TRBD1 (6 bases). The CDR3 loop spans 15 amino acids. The germline V gene has CDR1 MNHEY and CDR2 SVGAGI. Trimming shortened V by 2 bases and J by 1 base, and 12 bases separated the two germline ends. The DNA for the CDR3 is TGTGCCAGCAGTTACGTACAGACAGGTTCCTACGAGCAGTACTTC. It encodes CASSYVQTGSYEQYF.

This clone was detected a few times. The chain recombines TRBV4-3 with TRBJ2-1, with a tentative D call TRBD1 (6 bases). The V and J ends lost 0 bases and 7 bases respectively, with 13 bases between them. This CDR3 has 15 residues. The germline CDR1 and CDR2 sequences are LGHNA and YSLEER. CDR3 in DNA: TGCGCCAGCAGCCAAGATAGTTCAGGGGTGAATGAGCAGTTCTTC. It specifies CASSQDSSGVNEQFF.

J is TRBJ1-4 and V is TRBV6-1; the match to TRBD1 covers 7 bases. V lost 3 bases and J lost 7; bases outside the gene matches: 8. Germline CDR1 MNHNS, CDR2 SASEGT. This CDR3 spans 15 amino acids. CDR3 coding DNA: TGTGCCAGCAGTGATATCGGACAGGCGAGTGAAAAACTGTTTTTT. Translating gives CASSDIGQASEKLFF.